These 11 T cell receptor beta chains share one sample of origin, sequenced in a study of regulatory T cells in long-lasting Graves disease. Construction of the TCR beta libraries employed iRepertoire HTBI primers in conjunction with Arm-PCR of CDR3 regions. TCRdb reprocessed the multiplex PCR reads via MiXCR and lists one record per CDR3 protein. The profile shows 350,000 to 500,000 distinct CDR3 sequences, about a sixth of them singletons. Regarding time point: newly diagnosed GD, antithyroid drugs for less than 3 months. There was RNA extracted from PBMCs, and the TCR library was made from it. These same records also appear under a second study, on T cells in Graves' hyperthyroidism and ophthalmopathy.

The specimen was peripheral blood mononuclear cells (PBMCs), collected at new diagnosis, from a patient treated with antithyroid drugs. These receptors were collected from a woman in her thirties with Graves disease.

CDR3 residues: CSARDLGIPELFF. The CDR3 DNA reads TGCAGTGCTAGAGATCTTGGGATCCCGGAGCTGTTTTTT. The V and J genes are TRBV20-1 and TRBJ2-2; D unresolved. The CDR3 is 13 amino acids. The germline gives CDR1 DFQATT, CDR2 SNEGSKA (reference sequence). Trimming cost V 0 bases and J 10 bases, with 12 bases left between them.

The table lists this clonotype with many counts. V and J are TRBV2 and TRBJ2-3, with 14 bases fitting TRBD2. The CDR3 covers 17 residues. The germline gives CDR1 SNHLY, CDR2 FYNNEI. V was pared by 9 bases and J by 4 bases, with 12 bases of the junction left unmatched. The CDR3 coding sequence is TGTGCCAGACGAGGGACTAGCGGGAGTGGGATCCCAGATACGCAGTATTTT. Protein: CARRGTSGSGIPDTQYF.

This clonotype was seen at least ten times. The CDR3 region has the DNA TGTGCCAGCAGTTCTGGACAGGGGGCAGTCGCGGTAACAGATACGCAGTATTTT. Translated: CASSSGQGAVAVTDTQYF. The V call is TRBV12-3 or TRBV12-4, the J call TRBJ2-3; 11 bases line up with TRBD1. This CDR3 comprises 18 residues. The V gene end was trimmed by 4 bases and the J gene end by 3 bases; junction bases not matched to a gene: 12.

This clonotype appeared many times. The chain links TRBV3-1 to TRBJ2-1; the D call may be TRBD1 or TRBD2 (5 bases each). V shed 1 base and J shed 8 bases, with 12 bases lying between them. Germline values: CDR1 LGHDT, CDR2 YNNKEL (reference sequence). This CDR3 has 14 amino acids. The CDR3 sequence is CASSQGPGRYEQFF. CDR3 nucleotides: TGTGCCAGCAGCCAAGGACCGGGGCGCTATGAGCAGTTCTTC.

The rearrangement uses TRBV5-6 and TRBJ2-1; 8 bases line up with TRBD2. CDR3 length: 14 residues. The ends lost 5 bases at V and 3 bases at J; junction bases unmatched: 4. Germline V gives CDR1 SGHDT, CDR2 YYEEEE. The CDR3 sequence is CASRVSGGYNEQFF. The DNA for the CDR3 is TGTGCCAGCAGGGTGAGCGGGGGCTACAATGAGCAGTTCTTC.

The table lists this clonotype with many counts. The chain is built from TRBV28 and TRBJ1-5; 8 bases agree with TRBD1. Trimming removed 6 bases from V and 0 bases from J; junction bases left unmatched: 4. The CDR3 has 15 amino acids. Germline loops: CDR1 MDHEN, CDR2 SYDVKM. This CDR3 reads CASSSGQDSNQPQHF. DNA for the CDR3: TGTGCCAGCAGCTCGGGACAGGATAGCAATCAGCCCCAGCATTTT. The variable domain in full, with the rest retrieved from reference TRBV28 and TRBJ1-5, is DVKVTQSSRYLVKRTGEKVFLECVQDMDHENMFWYRQDPGLGLRLIYFSYDVKMKEKGDIPEGYSVSREKKERFSLILESASTNQTSMYLCASSSGQDSNQPQHFGDGTRLSIL.

This clonotype was recorded at least ten times. The V and J genes are TRBV28 and TRBJ2-1; 16 bases are shared with TRBD2. Germline CDR1 reads MDHEN; CDR2 reads SYDVKM. The CDR3 loop spans 15 amino acids. V was pared by 7 bases and J by 14 bases, with 11 bases of the junction left unmatched. The CDR3 reads CASIEGAGTSGREFF. The CDR3 DNA reads TGTGCCAGCATCGAGGGAGCCGGGACTAGCGGGAGGGAGTTCTTC.

This clonotype was seen at least ten times. The J gene is TRBJ2-1, the V gene TRBV6-1, with D perhaps TRBD1 (6 bases). The V gene lost 3 bases and the J gene lost 6 bases, with 15 bases spanning the gap. The CDR3 has 15 amino acids. Per the germline V gene, CDR1 is MNHNS and CDR2 is SASEGT. The CDR3 sequence is CASSDWGPQGNEQFF. As DNA, the CDR3 is TGTGCCAGCAGTGATTGGGGGCCCCAGGGCAATGAGCAGTTCTTC.

The table lists this clonotype with many counts. The chain uses TRBV6-1 and TRBJ2-7; TRBD2 matches at 10 bases. Germline values: CDR1 MNHNS, CDR2 SASEGT. With V trimmed by 6 bases and J by 3 bases, 8 bases remained unmatched. CDR3 size: 15 residues. As DNA, the CDR3 is TGTGCCAGCAGGCAACTTAGCGGGAGGTACTACGAGCAGTACTTC. Protein product: CASRQLSGRYYEQYF.

This clonotype has at least ten counts. The V call is TRBV7-2, the J call TRBJ2-1; no clear D. Between the trimmed V and J ends, which lost 1 base and 1 base, there was a span of 2 bases. Germline V gives CDR1 SGHTA, CDR2 FQGNSA. The CDR3 is made up of 13 amino acids. The CDR3 is CASSLESYNEQFF. CDR3 DNA: TGTGCCAGCAGCTTAGAATCCTACAATGAGCAGTTCTTC.

This clonotype occurred many times. This chain connects TRBV3-1 to TRBJ2-1; 8 bases are shared with TRBD2. The CDR3 contains 15 residues. J was trimmed by 6 bases and V by 3 bases; bases with no gene match: 7. Germline V gene data show CDR1 as LGHDT and CDR2 as YNNKEL (reference sequence). Here the CDR3 DNA reads TGTGCCAGCAGCCATCGAGGACTAGCTACCAATGAGCAGTTCTTC. Translating it yields CASSHRGLATNEQFF.